The clone carrying this TCR beta chain is a singleton in its sample. Germline CDR1 reads SQVTM; CDR2 reads ANQGSEA. The CDR3 has 13 amino acids. Trimming removed 8 bases from V and 4 bases from J; junction bases left unmatched: 5. The data belong to a study of control samples from healthy donors and cancer patients. Sequencing used immunoSEQ multiplex PCR; TCRdb keeps in-frame clones, though not all of them. The table lists about 77,000 clones, approximately 92% of them singletons. The sequencing sample was made of blood. This sequence was found in a woman aged 60-75 years in good health. The chain couples TRBV29-1 to TRBJ2-7; TRBD2 matches at 13 bases. CDR3 DNA: TGCAGCACGAGGACTAGCGGGAGTTACGAGCAGTACTTC. Residues: CSTRTSGSYEQYF.